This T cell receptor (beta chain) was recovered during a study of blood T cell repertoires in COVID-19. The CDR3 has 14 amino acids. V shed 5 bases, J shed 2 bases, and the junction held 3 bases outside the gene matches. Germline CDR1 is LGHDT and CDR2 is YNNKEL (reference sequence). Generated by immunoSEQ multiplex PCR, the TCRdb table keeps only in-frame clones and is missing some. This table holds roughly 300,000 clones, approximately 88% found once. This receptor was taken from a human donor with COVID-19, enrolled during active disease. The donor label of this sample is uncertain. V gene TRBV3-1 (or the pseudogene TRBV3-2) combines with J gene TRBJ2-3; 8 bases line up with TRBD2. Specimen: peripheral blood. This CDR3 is CASSWTSLTDTQYF. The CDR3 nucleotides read TGTGCCAGCAGCTGGACTAGCCTCACAGATACGCAGTATTTT.